The following is a T cell receptor (beta chain) sequence with its context. The CDR3 loop spans 15 amino acids. The V end was cut by 6 bases, the J end by 3 bases, with 17 bases between. Germline loops: CDR1 SEHNR, CDR2 FQNEAQ (reference sequence). These data belong to a study of blood T cell repertoires in COVID-19. The overall study: Donors in the United States, Italy and Spain gave samples during acute or convalescent COVID-19. In each case, the material was cDNA or gDNA derived from T cells, B-cell-depleted T cells, or PBMCs.

As originally analysed: Reference gene primer amplification in the assay estimated nucleated cell counts. TCRdb keeps only in-frame clones here, not all; method: immunoSEQ multiplex PCR. The V and J calls and the clone size are those of that table, but D and trimming were determined from the DNA. The table shows about 200,000 clones, with approximately 90% occurring only once. Sequenced material: peripheral blood. The sequence came from a man in his sixties with active or convalescent COVID-19. The rearrangement links TRBV7-9 to TRBJ1-1; D is possibly TRBD1 (5 bases). CDR3 nucleotide sequence: TGTGCCAGCAGTAATCTTTCAGGGAGGGACACTGAAGCTTTCTTT. This sequence encodes CASSNLSGRDTEAFF.